This paragraph reports one T cell receptor (beta chain). The V gene's germline CDR1 is SQVTM and CDR2 ANQGSEA. V was cut by 5 bases and J by 1 base, with 9 bases left in between. The CDR3 spans 13 residues. From blood CD8+ and CD4+ T cells, the TCR beta chain was sequenced. These data come from a study of CD8 T cells in Susac syndrome. Study context: Clinically active disease was present in six of the sequenced Susac syndrome patients. About 8 of these patients were in remission.

After extraction with the RNeasy kit, roughly 0.5 to 1 ug of the RNA was reverse transcribed using random hexamers. The TCR beta CDR3 was amplified by immunoSEQ multiplex PCR across 54 Vbeta, 13 Jbeta. TCRdb re-called the immunoSEQ multiplex PCR reads with MiXCR, one entry per CDR3 protein. There are some 150,000 distinct CDR3 sequences in the sample; roughly 95% occur only once, and 0.16% lies in the top ten. The clonotype comes from a human donor with Susac syndrome. This chain connects TRBV29-1 to TRBJ1-5; weak D call: TRBD1 (6 bases). Sequences were obtained from CD4+ T cells from PBMCs. This chain's CDR3 is CSVLTGSNQPQHF. The CDR3 DNA follows: TGCAGCGTTCTAACAGGGAGCAATCAGCCCCAGCATTTT.